The clone carrying this T cell receptor (beta chain) was seen a single time. Other DNA sequences from this sample encode an identical CDR3 as well. The sample belongs to a study of long-term antiretroviral therapy in people with HIV. The authors ran the immunoSEQ assay, v3.0, at survey level. The target of sequencing was 40,000-50,000 T-cell genomes per sample. Assay used: immunoSEQ multiplex PCR; TCRdb lists only in-frame clones, some missing. The data show 28,000 or so clones, approximately 88% seen once. Per germline, CDR1 MNHEY and CDR2 SVGAGI. This CDR3 spans 14 amino acids. V was shortened by 5 bases and J by 3 bases, with 14 bases between the two germline ends.

Source: unsorted PBMCs, taken 0.5 years after starting antiretroviral therapy. The chain links TRBV6-5 to TRBJ2-7; weak D call: TRBD2 (6 bases). This sequence originates from a woman under 30 with HIV. The chain's CDR3 is CASSPGTGSYEQYF. The CDR3 DNA sequence: TGTGCCAGCAGTCCCGGGACTGGGAGCTACGAGCAGTACTTC.